This T cell receptor beta chain was profiled in a study of Ad26.COV2.S vaccination and SARS-CoV-2 variants. Overall study: Participants got Ad26.COV2.S intramuscularly, once or twice 56 days apart.

Comments on this clone: As yet, its antigen is unknown.

Assay used: immunoSEQ multiplex PCR; TCRdb lists only in-frame clones, some missing. There are some 450,000 clones in the sample; about nine tenths occur only once, and less than 4.5% lies in the top ten. Indicated treatment: around 19 received Ad26.COV2.S at low or high dose, single or two shots; 5 received placebo; per-sample allocation not given. The study sampled participants on day 63 after the first vaccine or placebo injection. In Boston, the donor was an adult between 18-55 years of age. The CDR3 contains 14 residues. Germline CDR1 and CDR2: LNHNV and YYDKDF (reference sequence). V was trimmed by 1 base and J by 2 bases, leaving 9 bases between them. The study's findings and limits: It was reported that spike-specific CD8+ and CD4+ T cell responses were substantially broad after vaccination. Recipients of either vaccine or placebo displayed similar breadth of non-spike TCRs.

This chain uses TRBV15 with TRBJ2-7; D possibly uses TRBD1 or TRBD2 (5 bases each). Here the sequenced sample was peripheral blood, taken in a trial of Ad26.COV2.S vaccine versus placebo. The TCR originated in a person between 18 and 60 years old who received the Ad26.COV2.S COVID-19 vaccine or a placebo. This CDR3 reads CATSRGRGAYEQYF. The DNA for the CDR3 is TGTGCCACCAGCAGAGGAAGAGGGGCCTACGAGCAGTACTTC.